Listed here are 27 T cell receptor beta chains from one sample, sequenced in a study of cytomegalovirus exposure and HLA in healthy donors. PCR involved 60 Vbeta and 13 Jbeta primers. Clones were read by immunoSEQ multiplex PCR, and TCRdb kept only the in-frame ones, dropping some. Of approximately 150,000 clones listed, approximately 80% are singletons. Sample: PBMCs. These receptor sequences come from a man younger than 40 in good health and CMV-seropositive.

There are a few counts of this clone. The gene calls are TRBV13 and TRBJ2-7, with 8 bases matching TRBD2. Germline trimming cut 5 bases from V and 7 bases from J; bases unmatched to any gene: 13. The CDR3 is 15 amino acids. Looked up from germline, CDR1 is PRHDT and CDR2 is FYEKMQ (reference sequence). CDR3 sequence (DNA): TGTGCCAGCAGCCCAAGGGACGCCGGGGGGGTGGAGCAGTACTTC. Its protein product is CASSPRDAGGVEQYF.

J is TRBJ2-5 and V is TRBV7-3; no firm D call. The germline gives CDR1 SGHTA, CDR2 FQGTGA. V lost 4 bases to trimming and J lost 7 bases, with 13 bases between them. There are 13 residues in the CDR3. The CDR3 spells CASSSDTEVTQYF. The CDR3 DNA sequence: TGTGCCAGCAGCTCAGATACCGAGGTGACCCAGTACTTC.

This clone appeared a single time. This rearrangement joins TRBV27 to TRBJ1-1; D may be TRBD1 (6 bases). From germline, CDR1 is MNHEY and CDR2 SMNVEV (reference sequence). The CDR3 consists of 14 residues. Trimming took off 6 bases at V and 5 bases at J, with 16 bases between the two ends. This CDR3 is CASSEQGALTEAFF. As DNA, the CDR3 is TGTGCCAGCAGCGAACAGGGAGCGCTTACTGAAGCTTTCTTT.

The table lists this clone with a few counts. This chain's CDR3 is CASRTGGYGYTF. DNA for the CDR3: TGTGCCAGCAGAACAGGGGGCTATGGCTACACCTTC. The chain employs TRBV2 and TRBJ1-2; 8 bases agree with TRBD1. The CDR3 covers 12 residues. The V gene end was trimmed by 6 bases and the J gene end by 4 bases; junction bases not matched to a gene: 1. CDR1 is SNHLY and CDR2 is FYNNEI in the germline V gene.

This clone has more than one count but fewer than ten. This chain joins TRBV5-6 and TRBJ2-5; TRBD1 is a possible D gene (6 bases). V lost 2 bases and J 4 bases, leaving 9 bases between the germline ends. This CDR3 spans 13 amino acids. Germline CDR1 SGHDT, CDR2 YYEEEE. CDR3 sequence (DNA): TGTGCCAGCAGCTTCCAGGGGAGAGAGACCCAGTACTTC. It encodes CASSFQGRETQYF.

The chain combines TRBV5-6 with TRBJ2-7; 7 nucleotides agree with TRBD1. From germline, CDR1 is SGHDT and CDR2 YYEEEE. This CDR3 comprises 12 residues. V was pared by 4 bases and J by 6 bases, with 4 bases of the junction left unmatched. The CDR3 is CASSRTGVEQYF. CDR3 DNA sequence: TGTGCCAGCAGCAGAACAGGGGTCGAGCAGTACTTC.

The CDR3 spells CASSLDNSNQPQHF. The CDR3 DNA reads TGTGCCAGCAGCCTGGACAATAGCAATCAGCCCCAGCATTTT. The rearrangement uses TRBV6-1 and TRBJ1-5; possibly TRBD1 for D (5 bases). The V and J ends lost 6 bases and 0 bases respectively, with 9 bases between them. The CDR3 runs to 14 residues. Germline CDR1 is MNHNS and CDR2 is SASEGT.

The V gene is TRBV29-1, the J gene TRBJ2-1; 11 nucleotides line up with TRBD2. CDR1 SQVTM and CDR2 ANQGSEA come from the germline V gene. Losses at the gene ends were 5 bases for V and 6 bases for J; bases not matched to a gene: 3. The CDR3 has 13 residues. The CDR3 DNA reads TGCAGCGTTAAGGGACTAGCGGTCAATGAGCAGTTCTTC. As protein: CSVKGLAVNEQFF.

The chain links TRBV18 to TRBJ1-4; D unclear. CDR1 is KGHSH and CDR2 is LQKENI in the germline V gene. V was pared by 5 bases and J by 0 bases, with 10 bases between. CDR3 length: 15 amino acids. The CDR3 is CASSSRTATNEKLFF. DNA of the CDR3: TGTGCCAGCTCATCACGCACAGCAACTAATGAAAAACTGTTTTTT.

This chain uses TRBV7-2 with TRBJ2-7; TRBD2 might be the D (6 bases). CDR1 SGHTA and CDR2 FQGNSA come from the germline V gene. This CDR3 is built from 15 residues. V was shortened by 2 bases and J by 5 bases, with 16 bases between the two germline ends. CDR3 in DNA: TGTGCCAGCAGCTTAAGCCCGGGGACTCGAGACGAGCAGTACTTC. It yields the protein CASSLSPGTRDEQYF.

There are a few counts of this clone. The CDR3 nucleotides read TGCGCCAGCAGCTTGGCGAGAGGTTTCGCCTACGAGCAGTACTTC. Translating it yields CASSLARGFAYEQYF. The chain recombines TRBV5-1 with TRBJ2-7; D gene unclear. This CDR3 has 15 residues. Trimming removed 0 bases at V and 2 bases at J, with 12 bases between. Germline V CDR1 and CDR2: SGHRS, YFSETQ.

J is TRBJ1-5 and V is TRBV7-6; D gene ambiguous. Trimming left V 6 bases short and J 6 bases short, with 15 bases between. The CDR3 runs 14 residues. CDR1 is SGHVS, CDR2 FNYEAQ, per germline. DNA of the CDR3: TGTGCCAGCAGGCTTCGGGATTCGGGTCAGCCCCAGCATTTT. Its protein product is CASRLRDSGQPQHF.

The DNA for the CDR3 is TGCAGCGTTGGAGGAGAGACCCAGTACTTC. This gives the protein CSVGGETQYF. The chain has TRBV29-1 and TRBJ2-5; D is undetermined. Trimming cost V 4 bases and J 4 bases, with 4 bases left between them. This CDR3 contains 10 residues. The V gene's germline CDR1 is SQVTM and CDR2 ANQGSEA.

This rearrangement joins TRBV27 to TRBJ1-5; D may be TRBD1 (6 bases). CDR1 is MNHEY, CDR2 SMNVEV, per germline (reference sequence). V lost 6 bases and J lost 1, with 13 bases in between. CDR3 size: 15 residues. The CDR3 reads CASSPGTRSNQPQHF. As DNA, the CDR3 is TGTGCCAGCAGCCCCGGGACAAGGAGCAATCAGCCCCAGCATTTT.

DNA for the CDR3: TGTGCCACGCGGCCGTCAGCAGCCCTGGGCGAGCAGTACTTC. This gives the protein CATRPSAALGEQYF. The gene calls are TRBV19 and TRBJ2-7; D not certain. The V end lost 10 bases, the J end lost 6 bases, and 22 bases lay between the germline ends. The CDR3 covers 14 residues. The germline gives CDR1 LNHDA, CDR2 SQIVND (reference sequence).

V is TRBV2 and J is TRBJ2-2; 10 bases fit TRBD1. The CDR3 has 15 amino acids. Trimming at V came to 6 bases and at J to 3 bases, leaving 4 bases not matched to a gene. The V gene's germline CDR1 is SNHLY and CDR2 FYNNEI. DNA of the CDR3: TGTGCCAGCAGCGTGACAGGGGGCCACACCGGGGAGCTGTTTTTT. Protein sequence: CASSVTGGHTGELFF. The full variable domain, its missing parts supplied by reference TRBV2 and TRBJ2-2, is EPEVTQTPSHQVTQMGQEVILRCVPISNHLYFYWYRQILGQKVEFLVSFYNNEISEKSEIFDDQFSVERPDGSNFTLKIRSTKLEDSAMYFCASSVTGGHTGELFFGEGSRLTVL.

The chain couples TRBV28 to TRBJ1-5, with TRBD1 as a possible D gene (6 bases). V was clipped by 4 bases and J by 0 bases, with 13 bases between them. This CDR3 is 16 amino acids long. Germline assignment: CDR1 MDHEN and CDR2 SYDVKM. The CDR3 here is CASSSIWTDSNQPQHF. The CDR3 DNA is TGTGCCAGCAGTTCTATCTGGACAGATAGCAATCAGCCCCAGCATTTT.

This clone was seen a few times. V gene TRBV6-5 combines with J gene TRBJ1-4; tentative D call: TRBD1 (6 bases). CDR1 and CDR2 from the germline V gene are MNHEY and SVGAGI. The CDR3 consists of 14 residues. Trimming shortened V by 6 bases and J by 6 bases, and 14 bases separated the two germline ends. The CDR3 here is CASSRTGTHEKLFF. The CDR3 DNA follows: TGTGCCAGCAGCAGAACAGGGACCCATGAAAAACTGTTTTTT.

The chain couples TRBV5-5 to TRBJ1-4; D ambiguous. The CDR3 has 15 residues. The germline gives CDR1 SGHKS, CDR2 YYEKEE (reference sequence). The V end was cut by 0 bases, the J end by 6 bases, with 12 bases between. The CDR3 sequence: CASSLGRNVDEKLFF. The CDR3 nucleotides are TGTGCCAGCAGCTTGGGGCGGAACGTTGATGAAAAACTGTTTTTT.

This clone was seen just once. This CDR3 is also generated by other DNA sequences in the sample. The chain joins TRBV2 to TRBJ2-7; D uncertain. V lost 6 bases and J lost 1, with 10 bases in between. Per the germline V gene, CDR1 is SNHLY and CDR2 is FYNNEI. CDR3 length: 13 amino acids. In DNA form, the CDR3 reads TGTGCCAGCAGCCTCGGGTTTTCCTACGAGCAGTACTTC. Residues: CASSLGFSYEQYF.

This clone was seen only a few times. The chain carries TRBV4-1 and TRBJ1-1, with D tentatively TRBD1 (5 bases). Trimming shortened V by 8 bases and J by 1 base, and 14 bases separated the two germline ends. CDR1 and CDR2 from the germline V gene are MGHRA and YSYEKL. This CDR3 contains 14 residues. The chain's CDR3 is CASYPGLTNTEAFF. As DNA, the CDR3 is TGCGCCAGCTATCCGGGACTTACGAACACTGAAGCTTTCTTT.

The genes are TRBV28 and TRBJ2-1; 8 nucleotides match TRBD1. Losses at the gene ends were 8 bases for V and 9 bases for J; bases not matched to a gene: 6. Germline lookup yields CDR1 MDHEN and CDR2 SYDVKM. The CDR3 is 12 amino acids. This CDR3 is CASQKQGVEQFF. In DNA form, the CDR3 reads TGTGCCAGCCAGAAACAGGGGGTTGAGCAGTTCTTC.

This CDR3 reads CASSLGGRVGYNEQFF. CDR3 sequence (DNA): TGCGCCAGCAGCTTGGGAGGCAGGGTGGGCTACAATGAGCAGTTCTTC. The rearrangement joins TRBV5-1 to TRBJ2-1, with a possible D match to TRBD1 (5 bases). Trimming pared 0 bases from V and 3 bases from J, leaving 13 bases between. Germline assignment: CDR1 SGHRS and CDR2 YFSETQ. The CDR3 length is 16 residues.

The rearrangement uses TRBV2 and TRBJ2-7; perhaps TRBD1 as D (5 bases). The CDR3 runs 12 residues. Germline V CDR1 and CDR2: SNHLY, FYNNEI. Trimming took off 0 bases at V and 10 bases at J, with 10 bases between the two ends. For the CDR3, the DNA is TGTGCCAGCAGTGAAGCGTCCAGGGTCCAGTACTTC. This gives the protein CASSEASRVQYF. Full variable domain (outside the CDR3, taken from reference TRBV2 and TRBJ2-7): EPEVTQTPSHQVTQMGQEVILRCVPISNHLYFYWYRQILGQKVEFLVSFYNNEISEKSEIFDDQFSVERPDGSNFTLKIRSTKLEDSAMYFCASSEASRVQYFGPGTRLTVT.

Sample share makes this clone medium-sized (0.01 to 0.1%). The rearrangement joins TRBV9 to TRBJ2-2; no firm D call. CDR3 length equals 12 residues. Deletions cut 0 bases from V and 9 bases from J, with 6 bases between. Germline CDR1 is SGDLS and CDR2 is YYNGEE. The DNA of the CDR3 is TGTGCCAGCAGCGTAGTGGCTTGGGAGCTGTTTTTT. This gives the protein CASSVVAWELFF.

This chain uses TRBV28 with TRBJ1-3; 10 bases match TRBD1. The V segment lost 5 bases and the J segment 4 bases; nucleotides outside the gene matches: 5. Germline CDR1 is MDHEN and CDR2 is SYDVKM. The CDR3 is made up of 15 amino acids. The CDR3 DNA sequence: TGTGCCAGCAGTCCCGGGACAGGGGACGGAAACACCATATATTTT. Amino acid sequence: CASSPGTGDGNTIYF. The variable domain in full, with the rest retrieved from reference TRBV28 and TRBJ1-3, is DVKVTQSSRYLVKRTGEKVFLECVQDMDHENMFWYRQDPGLGLRLIYFSYDVKMKEKGDIPEGYSVSREKKERFSLILESASTNQTSMYLCASSPGTGDGNTIYFGEGSWLTVV.

CDR3 loop: CASSLGLSRWTTKNIQYF. CDR3 in DNA: TGCGCCAGCAGCTTGGGACTATCGCGATGGACTACCAAAAACATTCAGTACTTC. The chain links TRBV5-1 to TRBJ2-4; a possible D gene is TRBD2 (6 bases). The V end lost 0 bases, the J end lost 2 bases, and 18 bases lay between the germline ends. The CDR3 extends over 18 amino acids. The V gene's germline CDR1 is SGHRS and CDR2 YFSETQ.